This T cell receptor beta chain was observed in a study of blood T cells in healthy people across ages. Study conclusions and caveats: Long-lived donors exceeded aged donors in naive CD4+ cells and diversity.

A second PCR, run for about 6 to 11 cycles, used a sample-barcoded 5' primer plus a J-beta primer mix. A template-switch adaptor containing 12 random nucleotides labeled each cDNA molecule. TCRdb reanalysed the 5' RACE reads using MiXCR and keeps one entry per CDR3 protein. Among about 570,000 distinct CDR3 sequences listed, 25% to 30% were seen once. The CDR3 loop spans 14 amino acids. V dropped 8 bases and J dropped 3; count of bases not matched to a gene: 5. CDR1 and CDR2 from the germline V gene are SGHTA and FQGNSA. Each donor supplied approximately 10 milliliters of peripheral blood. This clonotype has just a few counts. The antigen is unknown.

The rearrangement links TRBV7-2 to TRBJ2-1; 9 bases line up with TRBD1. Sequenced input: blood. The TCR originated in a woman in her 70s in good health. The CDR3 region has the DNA TGTGCCAGCCGCTCGACAGGGGGCTACAATGAGCAGTTCTTC. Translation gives CASRSTGGYNEQFF.